This T cell receptor beta chain was profiled in a study of blood T cell repertoires in COVID-19. Study context: T cells, B-cell-depleted T cells, or PBMCs supplied cDNA or gDNA.

This CDR3 region has 14 residues. V shed 2 bases and J shed 6 bases, with 13 bases lying between them. Germline CDR1 is SGHAT and CDR2 is FQNNGV. Original data processing: Reference gene primer amplification yielded estimated nucleated cell counts. Clones were read by immunoSEQ multiplex PCR, and TCRdb kept only the in-frame ones, dropping some. For V, J and clone size, that table is used; D and trimming come from the DNA. Here the sample spans 350,000 to 450,000 clones, 70% to 90% being singletons. Researchers sorted participants into cohorts using their self-reported clinical history. A COVID-19 case was met by exposed participants within 2 weeks before study entry.

This TCR was recovered from a young woman who had been exposed to COVID-19. The sequenced sample consisted of PBMCs or T cells enriched from blood (not recorded which). J is TRBJ1-2 and V is TRBV11-2, with D maybe TRBD1 (5 bases). The CDR3 DNA reads as TGTGCCAGCAGCTTACGCAGGGAAGACCATGGCTACACCTTC. Translated: CASSLRREDHGYTF.